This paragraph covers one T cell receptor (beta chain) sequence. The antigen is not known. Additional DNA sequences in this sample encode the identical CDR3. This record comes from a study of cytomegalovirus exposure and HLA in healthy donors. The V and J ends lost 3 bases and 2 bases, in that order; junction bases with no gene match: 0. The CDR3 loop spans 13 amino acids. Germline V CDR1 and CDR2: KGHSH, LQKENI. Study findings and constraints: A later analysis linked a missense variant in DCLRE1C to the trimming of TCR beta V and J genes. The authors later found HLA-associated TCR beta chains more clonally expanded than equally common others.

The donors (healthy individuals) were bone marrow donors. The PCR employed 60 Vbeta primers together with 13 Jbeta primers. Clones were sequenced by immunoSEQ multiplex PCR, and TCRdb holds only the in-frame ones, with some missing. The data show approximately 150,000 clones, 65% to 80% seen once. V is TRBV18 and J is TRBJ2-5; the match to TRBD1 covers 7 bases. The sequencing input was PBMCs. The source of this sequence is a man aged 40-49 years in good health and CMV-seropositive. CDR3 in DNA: TGTGCCAGCTCACCGGGACAGCAAGAGACCCAGTACTTC. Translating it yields CASSPGQQETQYF.